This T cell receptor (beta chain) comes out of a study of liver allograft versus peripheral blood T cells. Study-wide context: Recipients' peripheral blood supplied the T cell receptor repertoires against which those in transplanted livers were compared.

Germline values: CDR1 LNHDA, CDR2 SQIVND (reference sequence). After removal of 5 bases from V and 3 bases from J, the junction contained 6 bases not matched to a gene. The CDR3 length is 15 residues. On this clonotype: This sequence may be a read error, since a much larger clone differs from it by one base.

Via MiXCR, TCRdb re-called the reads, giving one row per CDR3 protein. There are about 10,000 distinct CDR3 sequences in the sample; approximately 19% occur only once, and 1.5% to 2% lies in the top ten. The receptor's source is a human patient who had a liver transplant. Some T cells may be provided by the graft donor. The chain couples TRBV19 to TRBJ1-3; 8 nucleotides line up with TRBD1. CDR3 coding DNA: TGTGCCAGTAGTGTCTCAGGGGGCTATGGAAACACCATATATTTT. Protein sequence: CASSVSGGYGNTIYF.